These T cell receptor beta chains were read from a single sample in a study of T cells in Graves' hyperthyroidism and ophthalmopathy. TCRdb used MiXCR to reprocess the multiplex PCR reads, holding one entry per CDR3 protein. Among some 600,000 distinct CDR3 sequences listed, approximately 14% were seen once. Sequencing was carried out using blood. These TCRs come from a woman in her twenties or thirties with Graves' hyperthyroidism that later progressed to Graves' ophthalmopathy. The CDR3 runs from the conserved cysteine through the conserved F or W. The D gene is left open where the match is weak. Rows give clone size only sometimes, using once, few, many, or a class for an expanded clone.

v_call: TRBV10-3
j_call: TRBJ2-5
d_call: TRBD1
clone_size: many
cdr3_aa: CAISATGGQETQYF
cdr3_nt: TGTGCCATCAGTGCGACAGGGGGACAAGAGACCCAGTACTTC

v_call: TRBV12-3/TRBV12-4
j_call: TRBJ1-2
d_call: -
clone_size: many
cdr3_aa: CASSFQYYGYTF
cdr3_nt: TGTGCCAGCAGTTTCCAGTACTATGGCTACACCTTC

v_call: TRBV20-1
j_call: TRBJ1-1
d_call: TRBD1
clone_size: many
cdr3_aa: CSAYSGTGGTEAFF
cdr3_nt: TGCAGTGCTTACTCCGGGACAGGGGGCACTGAAGCTTTCTTT

v_call: TRBV10-3
j_call: TRBJ2-6
d_call: -
clone_size: -
cdr3_aa: CAISEEDGAGPPVVGANVLTF
cdr3_nt: TGTGCCATCAGTGAGGAGGACGGGGCAGGGCCCCCAGTCGTTGGGGCCAACGTCCTGACTTTC

v_call: TRBV12-3/TRBV12-4
j_call: TRBJ2-3
d_call: -
clone_size: many
cdr3_aa: CASSRGSADTQYF
cdr3_nt: TGTGCCAGCAGTCGCGGTTCGGCAGATACGCAGTATTTT

v_call: TRBV6-2/TRBV6-3
j_call: TRBJ2-1
d_call: TRBD2
clone_size: many
cdr3_aa: CASTGLAVFNEQFF
cdr3_nt: TGTGCCAGCACGGGGCTAGCGGTTTTTAATGAGCAGTTCTTC

v_call: TRBV2
j_call: TRBJ2-5
d_call: TRBD2
clone_size: -
cdr3_aa: CASTRLAGETQYF
cdr3_nt: TGTGCCAGCACTAGACTAGCGGGAGAGACCCAGTACTTC

v_call: TRBV4-1
j_call: TRBJ2-5
d_call: TRBD2
clone_size: few
cdr3_aa: CASSPRGAGEQETQYF
cdr3_nt: TGCGCCAGCAGCCCTCGAGGGGCGGGAGAGCAAGAGACCCAGTACTTC

v_call: TRBV20-1
j_call: TRBJ1-2
d_call: -
clone_size: many
cdr3_aa: CSATPPRLDYGYTF
cdr3_nt: TGCAGTGCTACACCTCCGAGACTCGACTATGGCTACACCTTC

v_call: TRBV20-1
j_call: TRBJ1-5
d_call: -
clone_size: many
cdr3_aa: CSAAGPTAYQPQHF
cdr3_nt: TGCAGTGCTGCGGGACCCACGGCCTATCAGCCCCAGCATTTT

v_call: TRBV7-9
j_call: TRBJ2-7
d_call: TRBD2
clone_size: few
cdr3_aa: CASNGPRQGSNWLAGVEQYF
cdr3_nt: TGTGCCAGCAATGGCCCCCGACAGGGATCGAATTGGCTAGCGGGAGTCGAGCAGTACTTC

v_call: TRBV12-5
j_call: TRBJ1-2
d_call: TRBD1
clone_size: many
cdr3_aa: CASGSGQGLLGYGYTF
cdr3_nt: TGTGCTAGTGGCTCAGGACAGGGGTTGTTGGGCTATGGCTACACCTTC

v_call: TRBV7-9
j_call: TRBJ1-3
d_call: -
clone_size: many
cdr3_aa: CASSSPEVSGNTIYF
cdr3_nt: TGTGCCAGCAGCTCCCCTGAGGTCTCTGGAAACACCATATATTTT